A single sample gave rise to the 2 T cell receptor beta chains below, sequenced in a study of cytomegalovirus exposure and HLA in healthy donors. Vbeta (60) and Jbeta (13) primers were used in the PCR. Sequencing used immunoSEQ multiplex PCR; TCRdb keeps in-frame clones, though not all of them. The table includes 100,000 to 150,000 clones, 82% detected once. Material: PBMCs. These receptors were collected from a boy under 10 years old in good health and CMV-seronegative.

The chain has TRBV4-3 and TRBJ2-2; 10 bases match TRBD2. CDR3 length equals 15 residues. Germline CDR1 is LGHNA and CDR2 is YSLEER. Losses at the gene ends were 4 bases for V and 5 bases for J; bases not matched to a gene: 4. CDR3 sequence: CASSRLAGPTGELFF. CDR3 bases: TGCGCCAGCAGCCGACTAGCGGGCCCGACCGGGGAGCTGTTTTTT.

The chain uses TRBV27 and TRBJ1-5; D is uncertain. V was shortened by 2 bases and J by 3 bases, with 8 bases between the two germline ends. The CDR3 has 14 residues. Per germline, CDR1 MNHEY and CDR2 SMNVEV (reference sequence). This CDR3 is CASSLRGNNQPQHF. The CDR3 DNA follows: TGTGCCAGCAGTTTACGGGGAAACAATCAGCCCCAGCATTTT.